What follows is one TCR beta chain and its context. Germline V lookup: CDR1 MNHEY, CDR2 SVGAGI. The CDR3 runs 11 residues. Trimming took off 8 bases at V and 4 bases at J, with 9 bases between the two ends. Assignments of participants to cohorts depended upon their own reported clinical history. Per the authors' pipeline: Amplified reference gene primers provided the basis for estimating nucleated cell counts. The table came from immunoSEQ multiplex PCR; TCRdb's copy has only in-frame clones and leaves some out. The DNA gave D and trimming, while V, J and clone size come from that table. The sample has fewer than 350,000 clones; approximately 91% are singletons. This sample was taken from a study of blood T cell repertoires in COVID-19. Study at large: Sites across the United States, Italy and Spain contributed samples from acute and convalescent COVID-19.

The TCR was taken from a man aged 55-75 years who had recovered from COVID-19. The sequenced sample was PBMCs or T cells enriched from blood (not recorded which). V gene TRBV6-5 combines with J gene TRBJ2-7; D gene unclear. The CDR3 here is CASVLHYEQYF. The CDR3 nucleotides are TGTGCCAGCGTATTACATTACGAGCAGTACTTC.